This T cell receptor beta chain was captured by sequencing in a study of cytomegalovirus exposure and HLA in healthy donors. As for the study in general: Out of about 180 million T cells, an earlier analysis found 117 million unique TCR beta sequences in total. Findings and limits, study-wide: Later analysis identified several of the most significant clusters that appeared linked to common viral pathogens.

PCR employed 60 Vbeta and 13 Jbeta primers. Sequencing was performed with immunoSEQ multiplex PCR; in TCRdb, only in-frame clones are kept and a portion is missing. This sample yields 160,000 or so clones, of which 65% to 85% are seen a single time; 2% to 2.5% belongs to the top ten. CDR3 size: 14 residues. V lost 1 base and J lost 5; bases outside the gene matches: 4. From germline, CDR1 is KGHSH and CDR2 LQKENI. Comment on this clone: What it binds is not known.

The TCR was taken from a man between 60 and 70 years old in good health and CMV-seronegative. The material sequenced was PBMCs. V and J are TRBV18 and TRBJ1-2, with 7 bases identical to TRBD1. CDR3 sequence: CASSPQGARYGYTF. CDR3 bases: TGTGCCAGCTCACCACAGGGGGCTAGGTATGGCTACACCTTC.